These 32 T cell receptor beta chains came from one sample sequenced in a study of neurological immune-mediated disorders. TCRdb ran MiXCR on the 5' RACE reads and lists one entry per CDR3 protein. Among about 50,000 distinct CDR3 sequences listed, approximately 16% were seen once. Sequencing was performed on PBMCs. The source is a man in his fifties or sixties in good health.

This clonotype came up many times. The rearrangement joins TRBV5-1 to TRBJ2-7, with 10 positions matching TRBD2. J lost 6 bases, V lost 6 bases, and 9 bases had no gene match. Looked up from germline, CDR1 is SGHRS and CDR2 is YFSETQ. The CDR3 is made up of 14 amino acids. This chain's CDR3 is CASTRAGGPSEQYF. CDR3 DNA sequence: TGCGCCAGCACCAGAGCGGGAGGGCCCTCCGAGCAGTACTTC.

The rearrangement joins TRBV2 to TRBJ2-7, with D maybe TRBD2 (6 bases). The CDR3 length is 14 residues. CDR1 is SNHLY, CDR2 FYNNEI, per germline. V was clipped by 6 bases and J by 3 bases, with 15 bases between them. Here the CDR3 reads CASRLEGTDYEQYF. In nucleotides, the CDR3 is TGTGCCAGCAGGTTGGAGGGGACGGACTACGAGCAGTACTTC.

This clonotype came up many times. The rearrangement uses TRBV5-1 and TRBJ2-1, with TRBD2 identical over 9 bases. The CDR3 is made up of 18 amino acids. Germline V gene sequence: CDR1 SGHRS, CDR2 YFSETQ. J gave up 0 bases and V 0 bases, and 7 bases lay outside the gene matches. The CDR3 DNA reads TGCGCCAGCAGCTTGGAGGTTAGCGGGAGCCCCTCCTACAATGAGCAGTTCTTC. Translating it yields CASSLEVSGSPSYNEQFF.

This clonotype came up many times. The chain couples TRBV5-1 to TRBJ2-2, with 7 bases aligning to TRBD1. CDR1 is SGHRS, CDR2 YFSETQ, per germline. The CDR3 totals 15 residues. Trimming at V came to 0 bases and at J to 2 bases, leaving 1 base not matched to a gene. The DNA of the CDR3 is TGCGCCAGCAGCTTGGGGGACAGAAACACCGGGGAGCTGTTTTTT. It specifies CASSLGDRNTGELFF.

The genes are TRBV7-8 and TRBJ2-3; D not certain. CDR3 length: 14 amino acids. CDR1 SGHVS and CDR2 FQNEAQ come from the germline V gene. Trimming took 1 base from V and 6 from J, leaving 11 bases between them. CDR3 in amino acids: CASSLEFEMDTQYF. In DNA, the CDR3 is TGTGCCAGCAGCTTAGAATTCGAAATGGATACGCAGTATTTT.

The gene calls are TRBV18 and TRBJ2-7; TRBD1 agrees at 9 bases. Per germline, CDR1 KGHSH and CDR2 LQKENI. The V gene end was trimmed by 1 base and the J gene end by 3 bases; junction bases not matched to a gene: 7. The CDR3 covers 16 residues. This CDR3 is CASSPQSGQGNYEQYF. The CDR3 coding sequence is TGTGCCAGCTCACCACAATCGGGACAGGGAAACTACGAGCAGTACTTC.

This clonotype has at least ten counts. The V gene is TRBV5-1, the J gene TRBJ1-1; 7 nucleotides line up with TRBD1. V lost 4 bases, J lost 3 bases, and 9 bases stayed unmatched. CDR1 and CDR2 (germline): SGHRS, YFSETQ. The CDR3 has 15 amino acids. CDR3 in DNA: TGCGCCAGCAGCCCCTTACAAACAGGGGACACTGAAGCTTTCTTT. This translates into CASSPLQTGDTEAFF.

This clonotype was recorded many times. The chain carries TRBV5-1 and TRBJ2-2, with 8 positions matching TRBD2. CDR3 length: 17 residues. The J segment lost 0 bases and the V segment lost 0 bases, leaving 4 bases of the junction unmatched. Germline V gene data show CDR1 as SGHRS and CDR2 as YFSETQ. CDR3 amino acids: CASSLVAGRSNTGELFF. The CDR3, as DNA: TGCGCCAGCAGCTTGGTAGCGGGACGATCGAACACCGGGGAGCTGTTTTTT.

J is TRBJ2-7 and V is TRBV6-6; weak D call: TRBD2 (5 bases). Trimming shortened V by 5 bases and J by 8 bases, and 19 bases separated the two germline ends. Germline-derived CDR1 and CDR2 are MNHNY and SVGAGI (reference sequence). The CDR3 is 14 amino acids. The CDR3 DNA is TGTGCCAGCAGTAGGACTTCAAATGGAAGGAAGCAGTACTTC. Translated: CASSRTSNGRKQYF.

In the case of this clonotype: This may stem from a read error, because a much larger clone lies one nucleotide away. In nucleotides, the CDR3 is TGCGCCAGCAGCGGGGGACTTGGGGCCAATACGCAGTATTTT. Its protein product is CASSGGLGANTQYF. The rearrangement links TRBV5-1 to TRBJ2-3; perhaps TRBD2 as D (6 bases). Germline V gene lookup returns CDR1 SGHRS and CDR2 YFSETQ. The CDR3 sequence is 14 residues long. Trimming stripped 4 bases from V and 7 bases from J, with 16 bases between. The complete variable domain, with remaining parts taken from reference TRBV5-1 and TRBJ2-3, reads KAGVTQTPRYLIKTRGQQVTLSCSPISGHRSVSWYQQTPGQGLQFLFEYFSETQRNKGNFPGRFSGRQFSNSRSEMNVSTLELGDSALYLCASSGGLGANTQYFGPGTRLTVL.

This clonotype was found many times. The chain carries TRBV5-1 and TRBJ1-2, with 7 nucleotides matching TRBD1. The CDR3 length is 15 residues. Germline V gives CDR1 SGHRS, CDR2 YFSETQ. The V and J ends lost 3 bases and 1 base, in that order; junction bases with no gene match: 6. CDR3 nucleotides: TGCGCCAGCAGCTCCGGGACAGTGTTTAACTATGGCTACACCTTC. Translation gives CASSSGTVFNYGYTF.

Of note for this clonotype: A read error may be the cause here, since a much bigger clone is one base away. The V and J genes are TRBV20-1 and TRBJ2-1; the D gene could be TRBD1 or TRBD2 (6 bases each). This CDR3 comprises 12 residues. The germline CDR1 and CDR2 sequences are DFQATT and SNEGSKA (reference sequence). Between the trimmed V and J ends, which lost 4 bases and 10 bases, there was a span of 14 bases. The CDR3 DNA reads TGCAGTGCTACGGAGGGGGTAATGGAGCAGTTCTTC. Protein: CSATEGVMEQFF.

This clonotype occurred many times. V gene TRBV7-2 combines with J gene TRBJ2-5, with D perhaps TRBD2 (5 bases). Germline loops: CDR1 SGHTA, CDR2 FQGNSA. V was shortened by 1 base and J by 2 bases, with 8 bases between the two germline ends. The CDR3 extends over 14 amino acids. This chain's CDR3 is CASSLGGQQETQYF. DNA for the CDR3: TGTGCCAGCAGCTTAGGCGGGCAGCAAGAGACCCAGTACTTC.

This clonotype was seen many times. The chain couples TRBV15 to TRBJ2-5; no definite D call. The V gene's germline CDR1 is LNHNV and CDR2 YYDKDF (reference sequence). CDR3 length equals 15 residues. V was cut by 0 bases and J by 1 base, with 9 bases left in between. The CDR3 loop reads CATSRDSATQETQYF. Written as DNA, the CDR3 is TGTGCCACCAGCAGAGACTCCGCTACCCAAGAGACCCAGTACTTC.

There are many counts of this clonotype. The chain couples TRBV29-1 to TRBJ2-7; 9 nucleotides align to TRBD1. Trimming cost V 7 bases and J 1 base; bases outside gene matches: 8. This CDR3 spans 14 amino acids. Germline CDR1 SQVTM, CDR2 ANQGSEA. The CDR3, as DNA: TGCAGCGCTAAGACCGGGACAGGGTCCTACGAGCAGTACTTC. This translates into CSAKTGTGSYEQYF.

Many counts were recorded for this clonotype. This chain connects TRBV20-1 to TRBJ1-2; TRBD1 agrees at 9 bases. CDR3 size: 14 residues. With 6 bases clipped from V and 4 bases from J, the junction kept 9 bases outside the gene matches. Germline CDR1 is DFQATT and CDR2 is SNEGSKA (reference sequence). The CDR3 region has the DNA TGCAGTGCCTCAGGGGACAGGGCAATCTATGGCTACACCTTC. This encodes CSASGDRAIYGYTF.

Ten or more counts support this clonotype. The chain joins TRBV7-2 to TRBJ2-3; 8 bases are a match to TRBD2. V was pared by 1 base and J by 4 bases, with 7 bases of the junction left unmatched. There are 16 residues in the CDR3. Germline loops: CDR1 SGHTA, CDR2 FQGNSA. This CDR3 reads CASSLVGGRYPDTQYF. The CDR3 region has the DNA TGTGCCAGCAGCTTAGTTGGCGGGAGGTACCCAGATACGCAGTATTTT. The full variable domain, its missing parts supplied by reference TRBV7-2 and TRBJ2-3, is GAGVSQSPSNKVTEKGKDVELRCDPISGHTALYWYRQSLGQGLEFLIYFQGNSAPDKSGLPSDRFSAERTGGSVSTLTIQRTQQEDSAVYLCASSLVGGRYPDTQYFGPGTRLTVL.

This clonotype was counted ten times or more. J is TRBJ2-7 and V is TRBV27; perhaps TRBD1 as D (6 bases). The length of the CDR3 is 14 residues. Germline lookup yields CDR1 MNHEY and CDR2 SMNVEV (reference sequence). V was pared by 5 bases and J by 6 bases, with 17 bases between. The CDR3 DNA sequence: TGTGCCAGCAGTCCTACAGGGTCGGTAGGCGAGCAGTACTTC. Its protein is CASSPTGSVGEQYF.

The V and J genes are TRBV7-3 and TRBJ2-3; TRBD2 agrees at 10 bases. The CDR3 totals 14 residues. The germline V gene has CDR1 SGHTA and CDR2 FQGTGA. The V gene end was trimmed by 3 bases and the J gene end by 5 bases; junction bases not matched to a gene: 2. CDR3 coding DNA: TGTGCCAGCAGCTTGAGCGGGGGGGGAGATACGCAGTATTTT. Amino acid sequence: CASSLSGGGDTQYF.

As regards this clonotype: A much larger clone lies a single base off, so this may be a read error. This chain joins TRBV7-3 and TRBJ2-7, with a possible D match to TRBD2 (6 bases). Trimming took off 7 bases at V and 2 bases at J, with 12 bases between the two ends. The germline V gene has CDR1 SGHTA and CDR2 FQGTGA. The CDR3 covers 13 residues. The CDR3: CASIPRETYEQYF. The CDR3 DNA reads as TGTGCCAGCATCCCCCGGGAGACCTACGAGCAGTACTTC.

As for this clonotype: This may be a read error: a much more frequent sequence differs by one nucleotide. The CDR3 end shows no conserved phenylalanine or tryptophan, and so a read error is likely. This chain connects TRBV11-2 to TRBJ2-3; 12 bases map to TRBD2. In germline, CDR1 is SGHAT, CDR2 FQNNGV. The V gene end was trimmed by 5 bases and the J gene end by 10 bases; junction bases not matched to a gene: 4. This CDR3 has 13 amino acids. This CDR3 is CASSLGLAGPQYS. The CDR3 bases are TGTGCCAGCAGCCTCGGACTAGCGGGACCGCAGTATTCT.

This clonotype was counted ten times or more. The V gene is TRBV5-1, the J gene TRBJ1-2; tentative D call: TRBD1 (5 bases). V was clipped by 1 base and J by 6 bases, with 13 bases between them. The germline CDR1 and CDR2 sequences are SGHRS and YFSETQ. This CDR3 has 14 residues. CDR3 sequence (DNA): TGCGCCAGCAGCTTGTATGCAGGGCGGGATGGCTACACCTTC. This translates into CASSLYAGRDGYTF.

The V call is TRBV3-1, the J call TRBJ2-1; D tentatively reads TRBD1 or TRBD2 (6 bases each). The CDR3 contains 17 residues. Germline V gives CDR1 LGHDT, CDR2 YNNKEL (reference sequence). Trimming took off 6 bases at V and 6 bases at J, with 24 bases between the two ends. CDR3 coding DNA: TGTGCCAGCAGAACTACCCGGGGGCGGGGAAAAGGCAATGAGCAGTTCTTC. Its translation is CASRTTRGRGKGNEQFF.

This clonotype was recorded at least ten times. The rearrangement links TRBV12-3 or TRBV12-4 to TRBJ2-1, with 9 positions matching TRBD2. This CDR3 is built from 18 residues. V was clipped by 3 bases and J by 0 bases; unmatched bases: 9. The CDR3 coding sequence is TGTGCCAGCAGTTTGTATAGCCTAGCGGGACTCTCCTACAATGAGCAGTTCTTC. This sequence encodes CASSLYSLAGLSYNEQFF.

This clonotype showed up many times. The chain carries TRBV11-2 and TRBJ2-7, with 8 nucleotides matching TRBD2. Germline CDR1 reads SGHAT; CDR2 reads FQNNGV. V dropped 5 bases and J dropped 6; count of bases not matched to a gene: 12. The CDR3 has 15 residues. CDR3 loop: CASSATGGRDSEQYF. CDR3 DNA sequence: TGTGCCAGCAGCGCCACGGGGGGGAGGGATTCCGAGCAGTACTTC.

This clonotype was seen ten or more times. The chain has TRBV28 and TRBJ2-2, with D perhaps TRBD1 (6 bases). The V end was cut by 5 bases, the J end by 4 bases, with 14 bases between. The CDR3 totals 15 residues. Germline V gene sequence: CDR1 MDHEN, CDR2 SYDVKM. The DNA of the CDR3 is TGTGCCAGCAGTGGTACCGGACAGATCACCGGGGAGCTGTTTTTT. The encoded protein is CASSGTGQITGELFF.

At least ten counts were recorded for this clonotype. The rearrangement links TRBV18 to TRBJ2-1; 15 bases map to TRBD2. CDR3 length: 17 residues. V was clipped by 7 bases and J by 7 bases; unmatched bases: 11. Germline loops: CDR1 KGHSH, CDR2 LQKENI. CDR3 residues: CASLLNPGLAGGNEQFF. The CDR3 nucleotides read TGTGCCAGCTTACTAAACCCGGGACTAGCGGGAGGAAATGAGCAGTTCTTC.

This clonotype came up many times. The chain recombines TRBV7-9 with TRBJ1-6; D gene unclear. V was clipped by 1 base and J by 7 bases, with 11 bases between them. The CDR3 sequence is 15 residues long. The V gene's germline CDR1 is SEHNR and CDR2 FQNEAQ (reference sequence). The CDR3 region has the DNA TGTGCCAGCAGCTTAGATGCATATCAGAATTCACCCCTCCACTTT. Protein: CASSLDAYQNSPLHF.

The table lists this clonotype with many counts. V usage is TRBV7-6 and J usage is TRBJ2-7; no clear D gene. The V gene's germline CDR1 is SGHVS and CDR2 FNYEAQ. Trimming cost V 3 bases and J 5 bases, with 11 bases left between them. This CDR3 has 13 amino acids. The CDR3, as DNA: TGTGCCAGCAGCTTTGTTCATGGCGACGAGCAGTACTTC. Its protein product is CASSFVHGDEQYF.

This clonotype was observed at least ten times. The rearrangement uses TRBV15 and TRBJ1-3, with TRBD1 identical over 7 bases. CDR3 length: 17 residues. J lost 4 bases, V lost 0 bases, and 9 bases had no gene match. The germline V gene encodes CDR1 LNHNV and CDR2 YYDKDF (reference sequence). This CDR3 is CATSRDSDRVSGNTIYF. CDR3 bases: TGTGCCACCAGCAGAGATTCCGACAGGGTGAGCGGAAACACCATATATTTT.

This clonotype was observed at least ten times. J is TRBJ1-4 and V is TRBV9; TRBD1 might be the D (6 bases). Trimming pared 4 bases from V and 0 bases from J, leaving 10 bases between. CDR1 and CDR2 (germline): SGDLS, YYNGEE. The CDR3 is 15 residues long. CDR3 protein: CASSPGQTTNEKLFF. As DNA, the CDR3 is TGTGCCAGCAGCCCTGGACAGACAACTAATGAAAAACTGTTTTTT.

This clonotype was counted ten times or more. The chain joins TRBV11-2 to TRBJ2-1, with TRBD2 identical over 9 bases. Germline values: CDR1 SGHAT, CDR2 FQNNGV. After removal of 1 base from V and 6 bases from J, the junction contained 7 bases not matched to a gene. The CDR3 has 16 amino acids. The CDR3 sequence is CASSLARAGGGNEQFF. For the CDR3, the DNA is TGTGCCAGCAGCTTAGCTCGGGCGGGAGGGGGCAATGAGCAGTTCTTC.